These 24 T cell receptor beta chains share one sample of origin, sequenced in a study of blood T cell repertoires in COVID-19. TCRdb keeps only in-frame clones here, not all; method: immunoSEQ multiplex PCR. The sample lists 110,000 to 150,000 clones, about 80% seen once, with roughly 1.4% in the top ten. The sample taken for sequencing was peripheral blood. These receptors were obtained from a human donor in a cohort sampled during active COVID-19.

The V gene is TRBV3-1 (or the pseudogene TRBV3-2), the J gene TRBJ2-7, with D tentatively TRBD2 (5 bases). The CDR3 loop spans 15 amino acids. In germline, CDR1 is LGHDT, CDR2 YNNKEL (reference sequence). Trimming shortened V by 2 bases and J by 3 bases, and 14 bases separated the two germline ends. CDR3 amino acids: CASSQSASRHYEQYF. The DNA for the CDR3 is TGTGCCAGCAGCCAATCTGCTAGCCGACACTACGAGCAGTACTTC.

This clone was recorded only once. The chain couples TRBV5-1 to TRBJ1-2; no reliable D call. CDR1 and CDR2 from the germline V gene are SGHRS and YFSETQ. This CDR3 comprises 15 residues. V was shortened by 2 bases and J by 1 base, with 12 bases between the two germline ends. The CDR3 bases are TGCGCCAGCAGCTTAGGGAGGGCTCTTAACTATGGCTACACCTTC. Amino acid sequence: CASSLGRALNYGYTF.

The rearrangement uses TRBV15 and TRBJ2-1, with 11 bases lining up with TRBD2. The CDR3 has 18 residues. Germline V lookup: CDR1 LNHNV, CDR2 YYDKDF (reference sequence). Trimming at V came to 0 bases and at J to 5 bases, leaving 9 bases not matched to a gene. The CDR3 nucleotides read TGTGCCACCAGCAGAGATCCCCAGACTAGCGGGGCAGACAATGAGCAGTTCTTC. Its translation is CATSRDPQTSGADNEQFF.

The CDR3 here is CASSPIREMNTGELFF. As DNA, the CDR3 is TGTGCCAGCAGCCCGATTCGGGAGATGAACACCGGGGAGCTGTTTTTT. The chain uses TRBV7-9 and TRBJ2-2; D is possibly TRBD2 (6 bases). Trimming cost V 5 bases and J 1 base, with 14 bases left between them. The CDR3 loop spans 16 amino acids. CDR1 and CDR2 (germline): SEHNR, FQNEAQ (reference sequence).

This chain connects TRBV2 to TRBJ2-1; the match to TRBD2 covers 11 bases. CDR1 and CDR2 from the germline V gene are SNHLY and FYNNEI. CDR3 size: 16 residues. With 5 bases clipped from V and 5 bases from J, the junction kept 8 bases outside the gene matches. CDR3 nucleotide sequence: TGTGCCAGCAGTCGCTTAACTAGCGGGAGCGACAATGAGCAGTTCTTC. Its translation: CASSRLTSGSDNEQFF.

The V call is TRBV28, the J call TRBJ2-1; 8 positions match TRBD1. Trimming cost V 3 bases and J 6 bases; bases outside gene matches: 1. The germline V gene encodes CDR1 MDHEN and CDR2 SYDVKM. The CDR3 totals 13 residues. The DNA of the CDR3 is TGTGCCAGCAGTTTGGACAGGGTCAATGAGCAGTTCTTC. The encoded protein is CASSLDRVNEQFF. Full variable domain (rest looked up from reference TRBV28 and TRBJ2-1): DVKVTQSSRYLVKRTGEKVFLECVQDMDHENMFWYRQDPGLGLRLIYFSYDVKMKEKGDIPEGYSVSREKKERFSLILESASTNQTSMYLCASSLDRVNEQFFGPGTRLTVL.

The rearrangement links TRBV2 to TRBJ2-5, with a tentative D call TRBD1 (7 bases). CDR1 is SNHLY and CDR2 is FYNNEI in the germline V gene. The CDR3 runs to 15 residues. The germline V and J ends were trimmed by 1 base and 3 bases, with 12 bases remaining between them. This CDR3 is CASSEEEGAEETQYF. CDR3 coding DNA: TGTGCCAGCAGTGAAGAGGAGGGGGCCGAAGAGACCCAGTACTTC.

The chain combines TRBV3-1 (or the pseudogene TRBV3-2) with TRBJ2-1, with a possible D match to TRBD1 (7 bases). V was trimmed by 1 base and J by 6 bases, leaving 10 bases between them. CDR3 length equals 14 residues. Germline V lookup: CDR1 LGHDT, CDR2 YNNKEL (reference sequence). The CDR3 DNA sequence: TGTGCCAGCAGCCAAGGACAGGGAGGCAATGAGCAGTTCTTC. Encoded protein: CASSQGQGGNEQFF.

V is TRBV5-1 and J is TRBJ1-3; D not resolved. Trimming left V 4 bases short and J 0 bases short, with 17 bases between. Germline values: CDR1 SGHRS, CDR2 YFSETQ. The CDR3 consists of 17 residues. CDR3 DNA sequence: TGCGCCAGCAGCGAGGTGGCCAGTTCGAGCTCTGGAAACACCATATATTTT. This codes for CASSEVASSSSGNTIYF.

The chain joins TRBV7-3 to TRBJ2-3, with a tentative D call TRBD2 (7 bases). V was pared by 2 bases and J by 0 bases, with 9 bases between. Per the germline V gene, CDR1 is SGHTA and CDR2 is FQGTGA. The CDR3 contains 15 residues. The CDR3 sequence is CASSLAGASTDTQYF. The CDR3 DNA reads as TGTGCCAGCAGCTTAGCGGGGGCAAGCACAGATACGCAGTATTTT. Full variable domain (missing parts from reference TRBV7-3 and TRBJ2-3): GAGVSQTPSNKVTEKGKYVELRCDPISGHTALYWYRQSLGQGPEFLIYFQGTGAADDSGLPNDRFFAVRPEGSVSTLKIQRTERGDSAVYLCASSLAGASTDTQYFGPGTRLTVL.

The chain recombines TRBV11-2 with TRBJ1-1; D remains ambiguous. This CDR3 region has 12 residues. V gave up 5 bases and J gave up 0 bases, with 4 bases separating them. Germline CDR1 is SGHAT and CDR2 is FQNNGV. The CDR3 DNA follows: TGTGCCAGCAGCGCTATGAACACTGAAGCTTTCTTT. It specifies CASSAMNTEAFF.

The V gene is TRBV2, the J gene TRBJ1-1; TRBD1 might be the D (5 bases). Per the germline V gene, CDR1 is SNHLY and CDR2 is FYNNEI. Trimming cost V 1 base and J 10 bases, with 25 bases left between them. The CDR3 is 17 residues long. CDR3 coding DNA: TGTGCCAGCAGTGAAGGCTGGCCAGGGCGGGACGTGAGTGGAGCTTTCTTT. It yields the protein CASSEGWPGRDVSGAFF.

This sequence joins TRBV6-1 and TRBJ2-7; 7 nucleotides match TRBD1. From germline, CDR1 is MNHNS and CDR2 SASEGT. The CDR3 length is 15 residues. With V trimmed by 2 bases and J by 3 bases, 7 bases remained unmatched. This CDR3 is CASSELVGGGYEQYF. CDR3 bases: TGTGCCAGCAGTGAACTCGTAGGGGGCGGCTACGAGCAGTACTTC.

CDR3 in amino acids: CATSKRYGTQYF. As DNA, the CDR3 is TGTGCCACCAGTAAGAGATATGGGACCCAGTACTTC. V and J are TRBV15 and TRBJ2-5; no firm D call. The CDR3 consists of 12 residues. Germline V gene lookup returns CDR1 LNHNV and CDR2 YYDKDF (reference sequence). V was pared by 6 bases and J by 7 bases, with 12 bases between.

The rearrangement links TRBV30 to TRBJ1-1; no definite D call. Germline-derived CDR1 and CDR2 are GTSNPN and SVGIG (reference sequence). Between the trimmed V and J ends, which lost 0 bases and 2 bases, there was a span of 7 bases. This CDR3 spans 13 amino acids. The CDR3 nucleotides read TGTGCCTGGAGTGTACTTCCCAACACTGAAGCTTTCTTT. Protein product: CAWSVLPNTEAFF.

This clone has a single count. This chain uses TRBV7-2 with TRBJ2-7; 12 nucleotides line up with TRBD1. Germline CDR1 SGHTA, CDR2 FQGNSA. The CDR3 contains 17 residues. J lost 0 bases, V lost 5 bases, and 8 bases had no gene match. The CDR3 sequence: CASSGDRGRRSSYEQYF. The DNA of the CDR3 is TGTGCCAGCAGCGGGGACAGGGGGCGAAGAAGCTCCTACGAGCAGTACTTC.

The chain carries TRBV19 and TRBJ1-1; a weak D match, TRBD1 (5 bases). Germline V CDR1 and CDR2: LNHDA, SQIVND (reference sequence). The ends were cut back, 11 bases at V and 4 bases at J, with 17 bases in the middle. The CDR3 loop spans 13 amino acids. In nucleotides, the CDR3 is TGTGCCTCCCTTTCCGGGGGACCCACTGAAGCTTTCTTT. This encodes CASLSGGPTEAFF. Supplemented by reference TRBV19 and TRBJ1-1, the full variable domain reads DGGITQSPKYLFRKEGQNVTLSCEQNLNHDAMYWYRQDPGQGLRLIYYSQIVNDFQKGDIAEGYSVSREKKESFPLTVTSAQKNPTAFYLCASLSGGPTEAFFGQGTRLTVV.

The sample holds one count of this clone. The chain joins TRBV6-1 to TRBJ2-2; TRBD2 matches at 10 bases. Germline lookup yields CDR1 MNHNS and CDR2 SASEGT. The V gene end was trimmed by 3 bases and the J gene end by 5 bases; junction bases not matched to a gene: 6. This CDR3 has 16 amino acids. As DNA, the CDR3 is TGTGCCAGCAGTGATATAAGCGGGAGGGGTACCGGGGAGCTGTTTTTT. This gives the protein CASSDISGRGTGELFF.

The chain joins TRBV7-9 to TRBJ2-1; maybe TRBD2 (6 bases). The CDR3 has 14 residues. CDR1 is SEHNR and CDR2 is FQNEAQ in the germline V gene (reference sequence). V was clipped by 10 bases and J by 2 bases, with 15 bases between them. The DNA for the CDR3 is TGTGCCACCTCCGGGGAGGCCCCCTACAATGAGCAGTTCTTC. It encodes CATSGEAPYNEQFF.

CDR3 coding DNA: TGCGCCAGCAGCGTTTGGACATCCGATAATTCACCCCTCCACTTT. Translating gives CASSVWTSDNSPLHF. The V gene is TRBV4-3, the J gene TRBJ1-6; a weak D match, TRBD1 (5 bases). The V gene lost 5 bases and the J gene lost 5 bases, with 13 bases spanning the gap. The CDR3 totals 15 residues. Germline CDR1 reads LGHNA; CDR2 reads YSLEER.

V gene TRBV30 combines with J gene TRBJ2-7, with 12 bases lining up with TRBD2. There are 13 residues in the CDR3. The junction had 2 bases not matched to a gene; V was cut back by 5 bases and J by 3 bases. Germline assignment: CDR1 GTSNPN and CDR2 SVGIG (reference sequence). The CDR3: CAWGGLAGYEQYF. The CDR3, as DNA: TGTGCCTGGGGGGGACTAGCGGGCTACGAGCAGTACTTC. Full variable domain (rest looked up from reference TRBV30 and TRBJ2-7): SQTIHQWPATLVQPVGSPLSLECTVEGTSNPNLYWYRQAAGRGLQLLFYSVGIGQISSEVPQNLSASRPQDRQFILSSKKLLLSDSGFYLCAWGGLAGYEQYFGPGTRLTVT.

CDR3 in amino acids: CASCGRASSYNEQFF. The CDR3 nucleotides read TGTGCCAGTTGTGGGCGTGCCAGCTCCTACAATGAGCAGTTCTTC. The J gene is TRBJ2-1, the V gene TRBV19; D remains ambiguous. V gave up 8 bases and J gave up 0 bases, with 14 bases separating them. This CDR3 is built from 15 residues. CDR1 and CDR2 (germline): LNHDA, SQIVND (reference sequence).

This chain connects TRBV19 to TRBJ1-1; 8 bases match TRBD1. Germline V gene sequence: CDR1 LNHDA, CDR2 SQIVND (reference sequence). This CDR3 spans 14 amino acids. Trimming removed 6 bases from V and 3 bases from J; junction bases left unmatched: 6. This CDR3 is CASSPGGLYTEAFF. The DNA of the CDR3 is TGTGCCAGTAGCCCAGGGGGCTTGTACACTGAAGCTTTCTTT.

A few counts support this clone. The gene calls are TRBV27 and TRBJ2-1; 12 positions agree with TRBD2. This CDR3 is built from 15 residues. Germline trimming cut 4 bases from V and 7 bases from J; bases unmatched to any gene: 5. Germline CDR1 reads MNHEY; CDR2 reads SMNVEV (reference sequence). CDR3: CASSSPTSGRNEQFF. The CDR3 region has the DNA TGTGCCAGCAGTTCCCCCACTAGCGGGAGGAATGAGCAGTTCTTC.